This T cell receptor beta chain was observed in a study of PD-L1 blockade in urothelial cancer. Germline V gene sequence: CDR1 SGHRS, CDR2 YFSETQ. V was clipped by 4 bases and J by 2 bases, with 13 bases between them. This CDR3 region has 14 residues. The protocol was immunoSEQ multiplex PCR, while the TCRdb copy is restricted to in-frame clones and leaves out a portion. The sample has 80,000 to 130,000 clones, approximately 91% seen once. This TCR derives from a woman older than 75 with urothelial cancer. The rearrangement uses TRBV5-1 and TRBJ2-7; D is ambiguous. Sequencing used PBMCs, obtained around atezolizumab (anti-PD-L1) treatment. The CDR3: CASSPATDTYEQYF. The CDR3 DNA is TGCGCCAGCAGCCCTGCTACCGATACCTACGAGCAGTACTTC.